Given below is one TCR beta chain in context. The antigen is not known. CDR3 length: 15 amino acids. The germline V gene has CDR1 DFQATT and CDR2 SNEGSKA (reference sequence). The data are from a study of blood T cells in healthy people across ages. Regarding the study as a whole: A conclusive naive versus antigen-experienced comparison was prevented by the unsorted PBMCs. Older age went with lower TCR beta diversity per million T cells, in a roughly linear way.

Alongside a J-beta primer mix, a sample-barcoded 5' primer served in a second PCR lasting about 7 to 11 cycles. TCRdb ran MiXCR on the 5' RACE reads and lists one entry per CDR3 protein. The sample has 1.2 million to 1.5 million distinct CDR3 sequences; approximately 40% are singletons. The receptor was isolated from a woman under 30 in good health. This sequence joins TRBV20-1 and TRBJ2-1, with TRBD2 matching 7 bases. The J call is in doubt because the DNA end fits TRBJ2-7 better. The sample taken for sequencing was blood. DNA for the CDR3: TGCAGTGCTAGAAAGGGCGGGAGCTCCTACAATGAGCAGTACTTC. This translates into CSARKGGSSYNEQYF.